The 21 T cell receptor beta chains given below trace back to one sample, sequenced in a study of T cell responses to AZD1222 COVID-19 vaccine (dated by TCRdb to 2020 to 2022). The method behind the library was the immunoSEQ multiplex PCR assay. The table was pulled from immuneACCESS by TCRdb, which kept in-frame rearrangements only. Such tables lose some clones; where checked, under half of the loss comes from unresolved V genes, and the rest has no known cause. Here the sample has roughly 100,000 clones; roughly 87% occur a single time. The ten largest account for roughly two fifths of the sample. Read against the paper, the sample's time point label means: about 28 days (+/-7) after the second vaccine dose. The specimen was peripheral blood, collected 28 days after the second AZD1222 dose. Every receptor here comes from an adult who received the AZD1222 COVID-19 vaccine.

The chain uses TRBV29-1 and TRBJ1-1; maybe TRBD1 (5 bases). The CDR3 has 15 amino acids. V was trimmed by 6 bases and J by 4 bases, leaving 21 bases between them. CDR1 and CDR2 (germline): SQVTM, ANQGSEA. The CDR3 DNA sequence: TGCAGCGTCGGTCTGGGAGGGGTCTTTCCCACTGAAGCTTTCTTT. Translated, it gives CSVGLGGVFPTEAFF.

The chain joins TRBV7-2 to TRBJ1-1; D is unresolved. Germline V lookup: CDR1 SGHTA, CDR2 FQGNSA. This CDR3 comprises 13 residues. V shed 4 bases and J shed 6 bases, with 12 bases lying between them. This chain's CDR3 is CASSYQVASEAFF. CDR3 in DNA: TGTGCCAGCAGCTACCAAGTGGCTTCTGAAGCTTTCTTT.

The chain links TRBV7-8 to TRBJ2-7, with D possibly matching TRBD2 (5 bases). Germline V CDR1 and CDR2: SGHVS, FQNEAQ. CDR3 length: 12 amino acids. DNA for the CDR3: TGTGCCAGCAGCTTAGTCTCGGGAACCGTCCGCGTC. Amino acids: CASSLVSGTVRV.

This chain links TRBV9 with TRBJ2-1; tentative D call: TRBD1 (6 bases). This CDR3 contains 16 residues. Trimming took off 0 bases at V and 3 bases at J, with 13 bases between the two ends. The germline gives CDR1 SGDLS, CDR2 YYNGEE. The CDR3 spells CASSVGVNRDYNEQFF. The CDR3 DNA reads TGTGCCAGCAGCGTAGGAGTGAACAGGGACTACAATGAGCAGTTCTTC.

This chain connects TRBV5-3 to TRBJ2-1; perhaps TRBD2 as D (5 bases). TRBV5-3 is flagged as an ORF with uncertain function. The CDR3 has 14 residues. V was pared by 4 bases and J by 1 base, with 9 bases between. This CDR3 reads CARSPLDSYNEQFF. In nucleotides, the CDR3 is TGTGCCAGAAGCCCACTAGATTCCTACAATGAGCAGTTCTTC.

The V and J genes are TRBV7-9 and TRBJ1-2; D uncertain. CDR1 and CDR2 from the germline V gene are SEHNR and FQNEAQ (reference sequence). This CDR3 contains 12 residues. Deletions cut 2 bases from V and 4 bases from J, with 5 bases between. DNA of the CDR3: TGTGCCAGCAGCTTAAGCGGCTATGGCTACACCTTC. Its translation: CASSLSGYGYTF.

The rearrangement links TRBV9 to TRBJ2-3; a possible D gene is TRBD2 (5 bases). Between the trimmed V and J ends, which lost 5 bases and 0 bases, there was a span of 7 bases. The length of the CDR3 is 13 residues. CDR1 SGDLS and CDR2 YYNGEE come from the germline V gene. The chain's CDR3 is CASRGGSTDTQYF. CDR3 bases: TGTGCCAGCAGGGGCGGGAGCACAGATACGCAGTATTTT.

This chain uses TRBV28 with TRBJ2-3, with 10 bases identical to TRBD2. With V trimmed by 8 bases and J by 3 bases, 11 bases remained unmatched. CDR1 is MDHEN, CDR2 SYDVKM, per germline. The CDR3 sequence is 16 residues long. The DNA for the CDR3 is TGTGCCAGCGGAGCATGGGGGACTAGCGAGACAGATACGCAGTATTTT. This gives the protein CASGAWGTSETDTQYF.

The chain employs TRBV27 and TRBJ2-3; D possibly corresponds to TRBD2 (5 bases). The V end lost 6 bases, the J end lost 4 bases, and 17 bases lay between the germline ends. The germline V gene encodes CDR1 MNHEY and CDR2 SMNVEV (reference sequence). The CDR3 runs 15 residues. CDR3 sequence reads: CASRSRGFGSDTQYF. Here the CDR3 DNA reads TGTGCCAGCAGAAGTAGAGGGTTTGGGTCAGATACGCAGTATTTT.

The chain couples TRBV10-2 to TRBJ2-3; D is possibly TRBD1 (6 bases). The V end was cut by 7 bases, the J end by 1 base, with 9 bases between. This CDR3 has 13 amino acids. The germline CDR1 and CDR2 sequences are WSHSY and SAAADI. The CDR3 sequence: CASIEGGTDTQYF. Here the CDR3 DNA reads TGCGCCAGCATCGAGGGGGGCACAGATACGCAGTATTTT.

This clone was recorded once. The rearrangement joins TRBV25-1 to TRBJ2-1; 8 bases are shared with TRBD1. CDR3 length: 15 residues. With 5 bases clipped from V and 3 bases from J, the junction kept 6 bases outside the gene matches. Germline V lookup: CDR1 MGHDK, CDR2 SYGVNS. CDR3: CASSQGAGSYNEQFF. Written as DNA, the CDR3 is TGTGCCAGCAGTCAGGGGGCGGGTAGCTACAATGAGCAGTTCTTC.

This chain joins TRBV9 and TRBJ2-2; TRBD2 matches at 7 bases. The V segment lost 1 base and the J segment 5 bases; nucleotides outside the gene matches: 8. The CDR3 spans 16 residues. Per germline, CDR1 SGDLS and CDR2 YYNGEE. CDR3 DNA sequence: TGTGCCAGCAGCGTAAAGCGGGAACTCAAGACCGGGGAGCTGTTTTTT. Its translation: CASSVKRELKTGELFF.

This sequence joins TRBV2 and TRBJ2-7; D gene ambiguous. Trimming removed 1 base from V and 5 bases from J, with 3 bases in between. The length of the CDR3 is 11 residues. Per germline, CDR1 SNHLY and CDR2 FYNNEI. Here the CDR3 reads CASSEVDEQYF. CDR3 sequence (DNA): TGTGCCAGCAGTGAAGTGGACGAGCAGTACTTC.

CDR3 sequence reads: CASSGGGGNYGYTF. In DNA form, the CDR3 reads TGTGCCAGCAGTGGGGGGGGCGGAAACTATGGCTACACCTTC. The chain combines TRBV2 with TRBJ1-2, with D maybe TRBD1 (6 bases). Deletions cut 4 bases from V and 2 bases from J, with 11 bases between. Germline CDR1 is SNHLY and CDR2 is FYNNEI. The CDR3 has 14 amino acids.

The chain carries TRBV11-3 and TRBJ2-1, with 10 positions matching TRBD2. The V gene end was trimmed by 1 base and the J gene end by 6 bases; junction bases not matched to a gene: 3. There are 15 residues in the CDR3. CDR1 and CDR2 (germline): SGHNT, YENEEA. CDR3 in DNA: TGTGCCAGCAGCTTAGGGGGACTAGCGAGCAATGAGCAGTTCTTC. Protein product: CASSLGGLASNEQFF.

V is TRBV7-2 and J is TRBJ1-2; D might be TRBD1 (6 bases). Germline CDR1 and CDR2: SGHTA and FQGNSA. Trimming left V 5 bases short and J 8 bases short, with 15 bases between. CDR3 length: 13 residues. CDR3 in amino acids: CASSAAGAGGYTF. CDR3 sequence (DNA): TGTGCCAGCAGCGCCGCAGGGGCGGGAGGCTACACCTTC.

The chain links TRBV20-1 to TRBJ2-1; D unclear. Germline-derived CDR1 and CDR2 are DFQATT and SNEGSKA (reference sequence). The germline V and J ends were trimmed by 6 bases and 7 bases, with 7 bases remaining between them. The CDR3 covers 10 residues. Written as DNA, the CDR3 is TGCAGTGCCGCAAGGAATGAGCAGTTCTTC. Residues: CSAARNEQFF.

The chain couples TRBV9 to TRBJ2-3; the D gene is possibly TRBD2 (6 bases). Trimming stripped 3 bases from V and 2 bases from J, with 13 bases between. Germline-derived CDR1 and CDR2 are SGDLS and YYNGEE. This CDR3 spans 15 amino acids. CDR3 region: CASSAGDPNTDTQYF. As DNA, the CDR3 is TGTGCCAGCAGCGCGGGAGACCCCAACACAGATACGCAGTATTTT.

The V and J genes are TRBV30 and TRBJ2-3; 8 nucleotides align to TRBD2. J gave up 5 bases and V 5 bases, and 9 bases lay outside the gene matches. This CDR3 has 14 residues. CDR1 and CDR2 from the germline V gene are GTSNPN and SVGIG (reference sequence). The CDR3 loop is CAWAVRAGVDTQYF. The CDR3 coding sequence is TGTGCCTGGGCCGTCCGAGCGGGAGTAGATACGCAGTATTTT.

The rearrangement uses TRBV28 and TRBJ1-4, with D tentatively TRBD1 (5 bases). V was shortened by 6 bases and J by 4 bases, with 9 bases between the two germline ends. This CDR3 comprises 13 residues. Germline assignment: CDR1 MDHEN and CDR2 SYDVKM. For the CDR3, the DNA is TGTGCCAGCAGCCAGGGAGGTAATGAAAAACTGTTTTTT. Translating gives CASSQGGNEKLFF.

This chain uses TRBV4-1 with TRBJ2-1; 9 bases align to TRBD1. The CDR3 is 18 residues long. V trimming: 0 bases; J trimming: 5 bases; junction bases outside the gene matches: 11. Germline CDR1 reads MGHRA; CDR2 reads YSYEKL. As DNA, the CDR3 is TGCGCCAGCAGCCAAGAAGGGTGGGACAGGGTGGTTAACAATGAGCAGTTCTTC. Amino acids: CASSQEGWDRVVNNEQFF.